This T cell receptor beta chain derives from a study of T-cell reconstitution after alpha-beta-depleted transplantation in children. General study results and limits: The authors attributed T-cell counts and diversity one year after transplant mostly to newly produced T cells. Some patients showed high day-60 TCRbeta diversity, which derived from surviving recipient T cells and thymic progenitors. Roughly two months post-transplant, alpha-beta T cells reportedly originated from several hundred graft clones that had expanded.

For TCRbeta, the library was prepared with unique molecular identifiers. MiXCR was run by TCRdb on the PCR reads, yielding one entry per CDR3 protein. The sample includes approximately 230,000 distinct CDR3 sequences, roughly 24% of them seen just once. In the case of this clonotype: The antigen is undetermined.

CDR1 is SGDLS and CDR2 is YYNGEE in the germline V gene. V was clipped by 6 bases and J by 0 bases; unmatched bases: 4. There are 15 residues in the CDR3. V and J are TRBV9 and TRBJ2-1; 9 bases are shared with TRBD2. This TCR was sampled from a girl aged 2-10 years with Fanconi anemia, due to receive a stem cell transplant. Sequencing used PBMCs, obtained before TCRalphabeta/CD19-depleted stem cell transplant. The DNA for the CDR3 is TGTGCCAGCACCGATAGCGGGAGCTCCTACAATGAGCAGTTCTTC. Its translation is CASTDSGSSYNEQFF. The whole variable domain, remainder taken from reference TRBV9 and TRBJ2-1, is DSGVTQTPKHLITATGQRVTLRCSPRSGDLSVYWYQQSLDQGLQFLIQYYNGEERAKGNILERFSAQQFPDLHSELNLSSLELGDSALYFCASTDSGSSYNEQFFGPGTRLTVL.